This T cell receptor (beta chain) was documented in a study of blood T cell repertoires in COVID-19. As for the study in general: Italy, Spain and the United States were the sources of the convalescent and acute COVID-19 samples. Sources were T cells, B-cell-depleted T cells, or PBMCs; the material itself was cDNA or gDNA.

CDR1 is ENHRY, CDR2 SYGVKD, per germline. The CDR3 is made up of 15 amino acids. V lost 0 bases and J lost 3, with 9 bases in between. Original processing notes: Estimated nucleated cell counts came from reference gene primer amplification. TCRdb's copy holds only in-frame clones and misses some; the assay was immunoSEQ multiplex PCR. V and J calls and clone size follow that table, whereas D and trimming were derived from the DNA. The sample contains 150,000 to 200,000 clones, approximately 84% of which appear only once. Sequenced input: peripheral blood. This clonotype was obtained from a woman aged 80 or over with acute or convalescent COVID-19. This chain connects TRBV10-3 to TRBJ2-4; a weak D match, TRBD1 (5 bases). The CDR3 nucleotides are TGTGCCATCAGTGAGTCACAGGACCTCAAAAACATTCAGTACTTC. Encoded protein: CAISESQDLKNIQYF.